The source of this TCR beta chain is a study of T cells after yellow fever vaccination. Study results and caveats: Any FACS-sorted repertoire could hold abundant clonotypes that contaminate it from the bulk population. Of the clonotypes, a small share occurred in both CD4 and CD8 compartments. Once the booster was given, most primary-vaccination clones reappeared, at around 95% for CD4 and over 70% for CD8.

The authors made TCR cDNA by 5'RACE template switching, adding a universal primer site and UMIs. TCRdb analysed the 5' RACE reads with MiXCR anew, one entry per CDR3 protein. The sample includes over 200,000 distinct CDR3 sequences, around 6.7% of them seen just once. The CDR3 runs to 18 residues. Germline V CDR1 and CDR2: LGHDT, YNNKEL (reference sequence). The ends were cut back, 0 bases at V and 2 bases at J, with 20 bases in the middle. This clonotype was observed many times. As yet, its antigen is unknown. The receptor was isolated from a man aged 25 to 45 who received the YFV17D yellow fever vaccine. This chain joins TRBV3-1 and TRBJ2-7; D is ambiguous. The specimen was CD4+ T cells sorted from PBMCs, collected on the day of the yellow fever booster vaccination. The CDR3 loop reads CASSQEVTVDSTAYEQYF. The DNA for the CDR3 is TGTGCCAGCAGCCAAGAAGTGACGGTGGATTCGACGGCCTACGAGCAGTACTTC.